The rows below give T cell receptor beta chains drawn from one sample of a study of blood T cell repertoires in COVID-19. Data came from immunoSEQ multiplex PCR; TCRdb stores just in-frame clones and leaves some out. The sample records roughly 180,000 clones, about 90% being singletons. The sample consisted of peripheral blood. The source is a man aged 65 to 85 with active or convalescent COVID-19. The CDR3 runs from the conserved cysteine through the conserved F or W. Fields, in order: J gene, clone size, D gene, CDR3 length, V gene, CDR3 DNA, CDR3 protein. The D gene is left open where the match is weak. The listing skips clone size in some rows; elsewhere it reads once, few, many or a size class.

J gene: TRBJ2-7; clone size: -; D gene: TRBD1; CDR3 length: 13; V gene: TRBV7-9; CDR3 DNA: TGTGCCAGCAGCTTCCGGGACAGGGCCTCCTTGGACTTC; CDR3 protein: CASSFRDRASLDF
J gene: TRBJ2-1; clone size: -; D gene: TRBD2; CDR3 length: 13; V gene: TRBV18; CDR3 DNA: TGTGCCAGCTCACCCCGACTAGCCCATGAGCAGTTCTTC; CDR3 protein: CASSPRLAHEQFF
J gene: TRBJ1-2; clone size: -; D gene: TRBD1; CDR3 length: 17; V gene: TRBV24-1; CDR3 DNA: TGTGCCACCAGTGAGCGGGGGACAGGGAGACGGCAGAATGGCTACACCTTC; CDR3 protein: CATSERGTGRRQNGYTF
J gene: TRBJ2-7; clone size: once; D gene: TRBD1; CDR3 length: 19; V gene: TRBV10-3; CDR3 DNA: TGTGCCATCAGTGAGTCGATGCCGGGACAGGTTTCGAGCTCCTACGAGCAGTACTTC; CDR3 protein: CAISESMPGQVSSSYEQYF
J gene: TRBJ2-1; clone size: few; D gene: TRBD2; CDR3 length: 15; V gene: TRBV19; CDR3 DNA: TGTGCCAGTAGTATGACTAGCGGAGGTGGGGCCGAGCAGTTCTTC; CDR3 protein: CASSMTSGGGAEQFF
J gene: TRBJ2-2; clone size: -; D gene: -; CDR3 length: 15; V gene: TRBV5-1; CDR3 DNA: TGCGCCAGCGGATTGGGGGCGCTGGACACCGGGGAGCTGTTTTTT; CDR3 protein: CASGLGALDTGELFF
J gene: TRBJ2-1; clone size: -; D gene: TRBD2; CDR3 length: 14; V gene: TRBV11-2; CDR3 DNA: TGTGCCAGCAGCTTAAGACTAGCGGGAGTTGAGCAGTTCTTC; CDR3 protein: CASSLRLAGVEQFF
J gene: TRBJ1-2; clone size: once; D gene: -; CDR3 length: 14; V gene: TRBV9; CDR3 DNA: TGTGCCAGCAGCGTAGCCACAGAGCCCTATGGCTACACCTTC; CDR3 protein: CASSVATEPYGYTF
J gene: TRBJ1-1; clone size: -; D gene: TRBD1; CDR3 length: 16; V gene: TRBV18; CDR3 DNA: TGTGCCAGCTCACCACGGCGGTCACAGGGGGACACTGAAGCTTTCTTT; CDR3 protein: CASSPRRSQGDTEAFF
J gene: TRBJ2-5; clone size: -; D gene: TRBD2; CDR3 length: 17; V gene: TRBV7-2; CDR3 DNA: TGTGCCAGCAGCCTGACTAGCGGGGGACCCCTTACTGAGACCCAGTACTTC; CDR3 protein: CASSLTSGGPLTETQYF
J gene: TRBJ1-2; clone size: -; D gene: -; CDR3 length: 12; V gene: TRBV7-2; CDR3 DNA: TGTGCCAGCAGCCAGGACATCTATGGCTACACCTTC; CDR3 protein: CASSQDIYGYTF
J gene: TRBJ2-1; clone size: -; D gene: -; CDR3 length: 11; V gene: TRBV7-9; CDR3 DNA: TGTGCCAGCAGCTTGAATAGTGAGCAGTTCTTC; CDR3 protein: CASSLNSEQFF
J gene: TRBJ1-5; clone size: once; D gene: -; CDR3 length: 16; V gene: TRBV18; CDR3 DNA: TGTGCCAGCTCACCATCCCGGGGGGCTAGCAATCAGCCCCAGCATTTT; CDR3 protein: CASSPSRGASNQPQHF
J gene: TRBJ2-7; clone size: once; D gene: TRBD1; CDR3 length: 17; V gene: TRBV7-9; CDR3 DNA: TGTGCCAGCAGCGCAGGGTGGGGGACAGGGGCCTCCTACGAGCAGTACTTC; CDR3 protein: CASSAGWGTGASYEQYF
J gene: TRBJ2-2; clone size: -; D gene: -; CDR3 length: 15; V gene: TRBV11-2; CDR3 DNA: TGTGCCAGCAGCTCCCCCGGGGTTAACACCGGGGAGCTGTTTTTT; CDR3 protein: CASSSPGVNTGELFF
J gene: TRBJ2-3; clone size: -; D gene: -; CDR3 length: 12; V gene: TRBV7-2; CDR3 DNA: TGTGCCAGCAGCTTAGCGCGAGATACGCAGTATTTT; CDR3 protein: CASSLARDTQYF